The 8 T cell receptor beta chains listed next were all sequenced from one sample in a study of blood T cells in healthy people across ages. A second PCR, run for roughly 7 to 11 cycles, used a sample-barcoded 5' primer plus a J-beta primer mix. TCRdb independently ran MiXCR on the 5' RACE reads; one entry per CDR3 protein. This table has about 760,000 distinct CDR3 sequences, more than 55% appearing once. Sequenced material: blood. The receptor source for this set is a man aged 40-50 years in good health.

This sequence joins TRBV27 and TRBJ1-5; 9 positions agree with TRBD1. The CDR3 length is 14 residues. V was clipped by 6 bases and J by 4 bases; unmatched bases: 4. Looked up from germline, CDR1 is MNHEY and CDR2 is SMNVEV (reference sequence). The CDR3 here is CASSMTGGNQPQHF. Written as DNA, the CDR3 is TGTGCCAGCAGCATGACAGGGGGTAATCAGCCCCAGCATTTT.

For the CDR3, the DNA is TGCAGTGGATTAGGAGGCCAGAAAGGGGTTTACAATGGGCAGTACTTC. Protein: CSGLGGQKGVYNGQYF. The V and J genes are TRBV20-1 and TRBJ2-5, with D perhaps matching TRBD1 or TRBD2 (5 bases each). The germline V and J ends were trimmed by 7 bases and 11 bases, with 32 bases remaining between them. This CDR3 has 16 residues. Germline assignment: CDR1 DFQATT and CDR2 SNEGSKA (reference sequence).

There are a few counts of this clonotype. The V call is TRBV20-1, the J call TRBJ1-6, with D unresolved. The CDR3 extends over 14 amino acids. V lost 3 bases to trimming and J lost 10 bases, with 16 bases between them. Germline CDR1 is DFQATT and CDR2 is SNEGSKA (reference sequence). CDR3 residues: CSASGLSGGSPLHF. For the CDR3, the DNA is TGCAGTGCTAGTGGTCTGTCAGGCGGCTCACCCCTCCACTTT.

This rearrangement joins TRBV7-9 to TRBJ1-4; unclear D gene. Germline CDR1 reads SEHNR; CDR2 reads FQNEAQ (reference sequence). The CDR3 sequence is 13 residues long. The V gene lost 0 bases and the J gene lost 7 bases, with 6 bases spanning the gap. Here the CDR3 reads CASSLAWAEKLFF. The CDR3 DNA reads TGTGCCAGCAGCTTAGCTTGGGCTGAAAAACTGTTTTTT. The full variable domain, in which reference TRBV7-9 and TRBJ1-4 provide the parts outside the CDR3, is DTGVSQNPRHKITKRGQNVTFRCDPISEHNRLYWYRQTLGQGPEFLTYFQNEAQLEKSRLLSDRFSAERPKGSFSTLEIQRTEQGDSAMYLCASSLAWAEKLFFGSGTQLSVL.

The chain combines TRBV3-1 with TRBJ2-3; 8 bases are a match to TRBD2. Germline lookup yields CDR1 LGHDT and CDR2 YNNKEL (reference sequence). This CDR3 has 15 residues. Trimming at V came to 4 bases and at J to 4 bases, leaving 7 bases not matched to a gene. The CDR3 loop is CASSPRGGFADTQYF. In nucleotides, the CDR3 is TGTGCCAGCAGCCCTCGCGGGGGGTTTGCAGATACGCAGTATTTT.

The DNA of the CDR3 is TGTGCCAGCAGTGACTCCGAGACTAGCACAGATACGCAGTATTTT. This sequence encodes CASSDSETSTDTQYF. This chain links TRBV6-4 with TRBJ2-3; D uncertain. Trimming cost V 0 bases and J 0 bases, with 7 bases left between them. CDR1 MRHNA and CDR2 SNTAGT come from the germline V gene. This CDR3 region has 15 residues.

This clonotype showed up just once. The chain employs TRBV7-3 and TRBJ2-4; D uncertain. The DNA end is more similar to TRBJ2-7, so the J call may be wrong. Germline-derived CDR1 and CDR2 are SGHTA and FQGTGA. The length of the CDR3 is 13 residues. CDR3: CASSSYGQIEQYF. The DNA for the CDR3 is TGTGCCAGCAGCTCATACGGGCAAATCGAGCAGTACTTC.

This chain joins TRBV9 and TRBJ2-5; D may correspond to TRBD1 or TRBD2 (6 bases each). The V and J ends lost 1 base and 11 bases respectively, with 24 bases between them. The germline gives CDR1 SGDLS, CDR2 YYNGEE. This CDR3 contains 16 residues. For the CDR3, the DNA is TGTGCCAGCAGCGTAACGGGGGCCACGGCCCACAATGAGCAGTACTTC. Amino acids: CASSVTGATAHNEQYF.